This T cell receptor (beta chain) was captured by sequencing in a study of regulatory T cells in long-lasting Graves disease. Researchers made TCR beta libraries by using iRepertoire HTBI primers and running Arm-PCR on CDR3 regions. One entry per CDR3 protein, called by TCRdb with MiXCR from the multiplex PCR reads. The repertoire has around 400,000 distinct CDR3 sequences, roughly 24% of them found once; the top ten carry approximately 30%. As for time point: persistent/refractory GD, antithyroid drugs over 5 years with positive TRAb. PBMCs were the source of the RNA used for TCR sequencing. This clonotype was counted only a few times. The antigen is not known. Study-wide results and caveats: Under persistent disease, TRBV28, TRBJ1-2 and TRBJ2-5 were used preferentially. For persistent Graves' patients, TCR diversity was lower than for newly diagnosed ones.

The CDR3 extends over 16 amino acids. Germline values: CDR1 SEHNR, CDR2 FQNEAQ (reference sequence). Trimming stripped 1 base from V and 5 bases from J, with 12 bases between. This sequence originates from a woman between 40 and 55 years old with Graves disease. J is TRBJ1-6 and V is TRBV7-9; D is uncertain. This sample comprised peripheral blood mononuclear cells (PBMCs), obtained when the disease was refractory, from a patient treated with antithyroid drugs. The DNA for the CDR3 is TGTGCCAGCAGCTTAGTGAGGGCAGCCGATAATTCACCCCTCCACTTT. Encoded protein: CASSLVRAADNSPLHF.